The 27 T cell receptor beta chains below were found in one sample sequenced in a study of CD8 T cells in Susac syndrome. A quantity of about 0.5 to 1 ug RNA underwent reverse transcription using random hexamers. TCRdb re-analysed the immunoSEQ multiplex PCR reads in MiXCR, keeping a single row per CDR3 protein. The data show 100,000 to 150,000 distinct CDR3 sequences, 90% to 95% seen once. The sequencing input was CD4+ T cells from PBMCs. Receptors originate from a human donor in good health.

CDR3 sequence (DNA): TGTGCCAGCAGTCCAAACTCTGGGGCCAACGTCCTGACTTTC. Protein product: CASSPNSGANVLTF. The chain has TRBV12-3 or TRBV12-4 and TRBJ2-6; D is unclear. Trimming shortened V by 5 bases and J by 0 bases, and 5 bases separated the two germline ends. This CDR3 spans 14 amino acids.

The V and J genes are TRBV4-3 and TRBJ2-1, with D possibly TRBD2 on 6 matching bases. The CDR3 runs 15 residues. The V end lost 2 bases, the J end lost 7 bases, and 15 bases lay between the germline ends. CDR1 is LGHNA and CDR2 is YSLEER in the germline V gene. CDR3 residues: CASSQMEGRLNEQFF. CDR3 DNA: TGCGCCAGCAGCCAAATGGAGGGCCGGTTGAATGAGCAGTTCTTC.

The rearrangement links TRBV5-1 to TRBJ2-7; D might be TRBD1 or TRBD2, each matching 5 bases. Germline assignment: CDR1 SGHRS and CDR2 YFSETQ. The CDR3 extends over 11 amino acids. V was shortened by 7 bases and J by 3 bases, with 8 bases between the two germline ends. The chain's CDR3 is CASRDGYEQYF. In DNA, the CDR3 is TGCGCCAGCCGGGACGGCTACGAGCAGTACTTC. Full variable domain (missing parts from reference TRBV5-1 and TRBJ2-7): KAGVTQTPRYLIKTRGQQVTLSCSPISGHRSVSWYQQTPGQGLQFLFEYFSETQRNKGNFPGRFSGRQFSNSRSEMNVSTLELGDSALYLCASRDGYEQYFGPGTRLTVT.

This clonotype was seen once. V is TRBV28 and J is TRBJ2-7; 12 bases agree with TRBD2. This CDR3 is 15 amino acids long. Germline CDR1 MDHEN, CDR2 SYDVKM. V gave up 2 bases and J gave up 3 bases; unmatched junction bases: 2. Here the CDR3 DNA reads TGTGCCAGCAGTTTACTAGCGGGAGGGCTCTACGAGCAGTACTTC. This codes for CASSLLAGGLYEQYF.

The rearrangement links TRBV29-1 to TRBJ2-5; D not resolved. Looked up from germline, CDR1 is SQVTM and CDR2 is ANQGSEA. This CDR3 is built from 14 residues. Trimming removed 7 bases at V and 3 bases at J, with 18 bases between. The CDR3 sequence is CSASHGLGKETQYF. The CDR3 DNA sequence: TGCAGCGCTTCCCATGGTTTGGGGAAAGAGACCCAGTACTTC.

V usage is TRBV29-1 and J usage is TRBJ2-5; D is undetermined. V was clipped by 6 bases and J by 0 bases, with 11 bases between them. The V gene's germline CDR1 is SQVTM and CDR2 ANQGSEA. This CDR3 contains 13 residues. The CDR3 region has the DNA TGCAGCGTGCCTGGTGCCCACCAAGAGACCCAGTACTTC. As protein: CSVPGAHQETQYF. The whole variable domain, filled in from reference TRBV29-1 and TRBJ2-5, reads SAVISQKPSRDICQRGTSLTIQCQVDSQVTMMFWYRQQPGQSLTLIATANQGSEATYESGFVIDKFPISRPNLTFSTLTVSNMSPEDSSIYLCSVPGAHQETQYFGPGTRLLVL.

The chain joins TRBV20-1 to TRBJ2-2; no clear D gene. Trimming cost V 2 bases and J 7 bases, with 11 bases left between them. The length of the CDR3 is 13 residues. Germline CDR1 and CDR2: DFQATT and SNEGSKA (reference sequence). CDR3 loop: CSARPGVGGELFF. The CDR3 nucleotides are TGCAGTGCTAGACCTGGGGTTGGCGGGGAGCTGTTTTTT.

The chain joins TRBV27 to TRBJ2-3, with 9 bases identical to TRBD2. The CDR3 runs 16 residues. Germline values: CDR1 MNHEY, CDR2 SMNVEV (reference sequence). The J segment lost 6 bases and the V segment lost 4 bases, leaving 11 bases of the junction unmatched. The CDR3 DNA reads TGTGCCAGCAGTTCACCCCCGACTAGCGGCTCCGATACGCAGTATTTT. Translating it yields CASSSPPTSGSDTQYF.

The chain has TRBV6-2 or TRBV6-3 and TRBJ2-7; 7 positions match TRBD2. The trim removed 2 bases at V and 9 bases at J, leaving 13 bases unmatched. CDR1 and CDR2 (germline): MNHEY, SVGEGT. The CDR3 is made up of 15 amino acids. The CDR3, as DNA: TGTGCCAGCAGTTACGGTAGCGGGTCCGTCATCGGGCAGTACTTC. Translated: CASSYGSGSVIGQYF.

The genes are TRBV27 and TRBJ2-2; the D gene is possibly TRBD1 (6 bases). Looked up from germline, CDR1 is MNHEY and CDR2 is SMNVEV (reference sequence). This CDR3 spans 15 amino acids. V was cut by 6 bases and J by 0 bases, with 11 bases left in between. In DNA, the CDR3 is TGTGCCAGCAGACCGGACAGAGCGAACACCGGGGAGCTGTTTTTT. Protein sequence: CASRPDRANTGELFF.

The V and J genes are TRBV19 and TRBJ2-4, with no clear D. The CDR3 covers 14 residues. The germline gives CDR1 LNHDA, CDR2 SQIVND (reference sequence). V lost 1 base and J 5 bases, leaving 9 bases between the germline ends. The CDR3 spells CASSIGGTQNIQYF. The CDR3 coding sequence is TGTGCCAGTAGTATAGGAGGCACCCAAAACATTCAGTACTTC. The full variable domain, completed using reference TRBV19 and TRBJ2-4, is DGGITQSPKYLFRKEGQNVTLSCEQNLNHDAMYWYRQDPGQGLRLIYYSQIVNDFQKGDIAEGYSVSREKKESFPLTVTSAQKNPTAFYLCASSIGGTQNIQYFGAGTRLSVL.

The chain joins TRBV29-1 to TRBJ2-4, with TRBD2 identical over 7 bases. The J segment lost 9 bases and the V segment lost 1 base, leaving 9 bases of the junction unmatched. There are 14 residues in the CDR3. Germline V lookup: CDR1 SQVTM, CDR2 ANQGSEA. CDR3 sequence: CSVEAIPPGGIQYF. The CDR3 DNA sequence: TGCAGCGTTGAAGCTATACCCCCGGGGGGCATTCAGTACTTC. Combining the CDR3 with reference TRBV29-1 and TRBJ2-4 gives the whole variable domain SAVISQKPSRDICQRGTSLTIQCQVDSQVTMMFWYRQQPGQSLTLIATANQGSEATYESGFVIDKFPISRPNLTFSTLTVSNMSPEDSSIYLCSVEAIPPGGIQYFGAGTRLSVL.

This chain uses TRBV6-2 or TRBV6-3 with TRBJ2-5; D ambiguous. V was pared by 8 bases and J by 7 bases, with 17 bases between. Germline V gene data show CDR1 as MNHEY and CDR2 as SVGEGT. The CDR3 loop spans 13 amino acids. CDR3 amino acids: CASQASEGATQYF. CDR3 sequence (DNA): TGTGCCAGCCAGGCCAGCGAAGGTGCGACCCAGTACTTC.

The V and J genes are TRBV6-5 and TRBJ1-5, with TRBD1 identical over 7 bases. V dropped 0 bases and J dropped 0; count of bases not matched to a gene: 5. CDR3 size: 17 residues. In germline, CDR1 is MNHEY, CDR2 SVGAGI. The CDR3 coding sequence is TGTGCCAGCAGTTACTCGGGACAGCAAAATAGCAATCAGCCCCAGCATTTT. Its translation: CASSYSGQQNSNQPQHF.

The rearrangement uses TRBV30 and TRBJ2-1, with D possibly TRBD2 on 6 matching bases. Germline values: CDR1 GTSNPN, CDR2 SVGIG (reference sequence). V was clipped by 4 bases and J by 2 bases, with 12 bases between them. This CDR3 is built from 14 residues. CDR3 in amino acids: CAWMPGSAYNEQFF. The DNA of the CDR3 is TGTGCCTGGATGCCCGGGAGCGCCTACAATGAGCAGTTCTTC.

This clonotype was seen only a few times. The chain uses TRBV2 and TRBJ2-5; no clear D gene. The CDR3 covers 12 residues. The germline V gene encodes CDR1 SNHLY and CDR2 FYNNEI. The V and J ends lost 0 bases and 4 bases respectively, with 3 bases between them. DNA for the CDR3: TGTGCCAGCAGTGAAGCGGGAGAGACCCAGTACTTC. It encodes CASSEAGETQYF.

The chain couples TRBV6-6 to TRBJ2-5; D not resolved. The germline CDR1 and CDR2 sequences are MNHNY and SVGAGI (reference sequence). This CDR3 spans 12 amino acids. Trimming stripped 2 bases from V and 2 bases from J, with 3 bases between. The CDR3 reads CASSYQQETQYF. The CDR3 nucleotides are TGTGCCAGCAGTTACCAACAAGAGACCCAGTACTTC.

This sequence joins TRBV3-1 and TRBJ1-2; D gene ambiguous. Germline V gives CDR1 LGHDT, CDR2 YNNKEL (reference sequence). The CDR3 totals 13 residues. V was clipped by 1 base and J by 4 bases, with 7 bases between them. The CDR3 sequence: CASSQGMGYGYTF. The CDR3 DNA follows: TGTGCCAGCAGCCAAGGCATGGGCTATGGCTACACCTTC.

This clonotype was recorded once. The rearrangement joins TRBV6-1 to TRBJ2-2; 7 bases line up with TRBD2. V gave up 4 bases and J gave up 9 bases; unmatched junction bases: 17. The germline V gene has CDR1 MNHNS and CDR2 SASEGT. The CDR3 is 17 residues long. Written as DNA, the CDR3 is TGTGCCAGCAGTGCCCTGGGGGGGACCGACAACGAGCGGGAGCTGTTTTTT. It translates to CASSALGGTDNERELFF.

The CDR3 region has the DNA TGCGCCAGCAGCCAAGGTTGGGGTAATGAAAAACTGTTTTTT. It codes for CASSQGWGNEKLFF. The chain combines TRBV4-1 with TRBJ1-4, with D uncertain. V was clipped by 1 base and J by 4 bases, with 7 bases between them. CDR1 is MGHRA and CDR2 is YSYEKL in the germline V gene. This CDR3 has 14 residues.

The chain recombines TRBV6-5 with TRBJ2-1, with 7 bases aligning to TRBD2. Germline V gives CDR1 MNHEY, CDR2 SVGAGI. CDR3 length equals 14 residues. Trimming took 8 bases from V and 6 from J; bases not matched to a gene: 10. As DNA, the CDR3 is TGTGCCAGCCGCACTAGCGTCTTCGGCAATGAGCAGTTCTTC. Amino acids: CASRTSVFGNEQFF.

The DNA of the CDR3 is TGCGCCAGCAGCTCTACAGGGGGCGAGGGTCAGCCCCAGCATTTT. Its protein is CASSSTGGEGQPQHF. The genes are TRBV5-1 and TRBJ1-5; the match to TRBD1 covers 9 bases. The CDR3 contains 15 residues. The germline CDR1 and CDR2 sequences are SGHRS and YFSETQ. J was trimmed by 6 bases and V by 3 bases; bases with no gene match: 7.

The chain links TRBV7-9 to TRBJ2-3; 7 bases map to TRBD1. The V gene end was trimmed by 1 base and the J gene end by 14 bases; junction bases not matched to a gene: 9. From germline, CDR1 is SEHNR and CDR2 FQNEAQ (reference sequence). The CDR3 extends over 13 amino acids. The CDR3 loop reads CASSLVSQGIVYF. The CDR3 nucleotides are TGTGCCAGCAGCTTAGTGTCACAGGGGATAGTGTATTTT.

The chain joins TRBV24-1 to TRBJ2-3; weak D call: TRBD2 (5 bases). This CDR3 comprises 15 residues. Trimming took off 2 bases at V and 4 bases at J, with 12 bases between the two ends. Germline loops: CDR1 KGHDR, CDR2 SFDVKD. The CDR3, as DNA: TGTGCCACCAGTGATTCGGGGAAGTTAGCAGATACGCAGTATTTT. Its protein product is CATSDSGKLADTQYF.

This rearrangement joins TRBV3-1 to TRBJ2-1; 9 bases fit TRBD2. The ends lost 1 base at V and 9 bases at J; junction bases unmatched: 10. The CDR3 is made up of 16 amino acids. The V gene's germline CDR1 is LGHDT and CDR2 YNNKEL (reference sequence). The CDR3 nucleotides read TGTGCCAGCAGCCAAGGGCTAGCGGGACTCGGCGGTGAGCAGTTCTTC. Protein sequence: CASSQGLAGLGGEQFF.

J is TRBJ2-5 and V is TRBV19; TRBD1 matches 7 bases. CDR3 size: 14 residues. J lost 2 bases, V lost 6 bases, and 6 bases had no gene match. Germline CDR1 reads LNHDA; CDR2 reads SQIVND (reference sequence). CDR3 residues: CASSLTGPQETQYF. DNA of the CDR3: TGTGCCAGTAGCCTGACAGGGCCGCAAGAGACCCAGTACTTC.

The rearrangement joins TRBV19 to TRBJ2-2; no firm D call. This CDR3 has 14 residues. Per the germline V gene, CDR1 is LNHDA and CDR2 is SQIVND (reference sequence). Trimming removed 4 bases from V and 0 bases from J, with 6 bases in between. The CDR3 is CASSTQTNTGELFF. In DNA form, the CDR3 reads TGTGCCAGTAGTACCCAGACGAACACCGGGGAGCTGTTTTTT.